These 21 T cell receptor beta chains came from one sample sequenced in a study of cytomegalovirus exposure and HLA in healthy donors. The primer mix had 60 Vbeta and 13 Jbeta primers. Clones were read by immunoSEQ multiplex PCR, and TCRdb kept only the in-frame ones, dropping some. The table records some 160,000 clones, about four fifths of them present only once. Specimen: PBMCs. The receptors derive from a male donor in good health and CMV-seropositive.

This chain joins TRBV28 and TRBJ2-1; D gene ambiguous. Germline lookup yields CDR1 MDHEN and CDR2 SYDVKM. V was clipped by 4 bases and J by 10 bases, with 8 bases between them. This CDR3 has 11 amino acids. The CDR3 DNA reads TGTGCCAGCAGTTCCGTTTCCGAGCAGTTCTTC. Amino acids: CASSSVSEQFF.

This clone was observed a single time. The CDR3, as DNA: TGTGCCAGCTCACCACCGGGGCCAGGGGCCCACGAGCAGTACTTC. This encodes CASSPPGPGAHEQYF. The gene calls are TRBV18 and TRBJ2-7; maybe TRBD1 (6 bases). This CDR3 comprises 15 residues. Germline CDR1 is KGHSH and CDR2 is LQKENI. Trimming cost V 0 bases and J 5 bases, with 14 bases left between them.

The rearrangement joins TRBV9 to TRBJ1-3; perhaps TRBD1 as D (6 bases). Germline V gene data show CDR1 as SGDLS and CDR2 as YYNGEE. V dropped 0 bases and J dropped 4 bases, with 20 bases sitting between them. The CDR3 has 18 amino acids. The chain's CDR3 is CASSVGIMGATGGNTIYF. Here the CDR3 DNA reads TGTGCCAGCAGCGTAGGAATAATGGGGGCCACAGGGGGAAACACCATATATTTT.

This rearrangement joins TRBV6-5 to TRBJ1-5; 9 bases are shared with TRBD1. V was clipped by 0 bases and J by 4 bases; unmatched bases: 4. Germline V CDR1 and CDR2: MNHEY, SVGAGI. The CDR3 consists of 16 residues. The CDR3 sequence is CASSYSTGGLNQPQHF. The CDR3 DNA reads as TGTGCCAGCAGTTACTCGACAGGGGGGTTGAATCAGCCCCAGCATTTT.

This clone came up once. The chain combines TRBV5-6 with TRBJ2-3; a weak D match, TRBD2 (5 bases). CDR1 and CDR2 (germline): SGHDT, YYEEEE. The CDR3 loop spans 17 amino acids. Deletions cut 3 bases from V and 1 base from J, with 18 bases between. The CDR3 spells CASSWGLKAGGTDTQYF. The DNA for the CDR3 is TGTGCCAGCAGCTGGGGTCTGAAGGCCGGGGGCACAGATACGCAGTATTTT.

This clone was seen a few times. This chain uses TRBV6-5 with TRBJ2-4, with 9 nucleotides matching TRBD2. The germline V gene has CDR1 MNHEY and CDR2 SVGAGI. CDR3 length equals 15 residues. Unmatched junction bases numbered 15, after V lost 6 bases and J lost 12 bases. In DNA form, the CDR3 reads TGTGCCAGCAGCCCTCTCCCAGCGGGAGGTCTGAGTCAGTACTTC. Translated, it gives CASSPLPAGGLSQYF.

The CDR3 nucleotides are TGTGCCAGTGCGTACCCCGGCTACGAGCAGTACTTC. Its translation is CASAYPGYEQYF. V and J are TRBV27 and TRBJ2-7; D is ambiguous. V lost 9 bases to trimming and J lost 3 bases, with 12 bases between them. CDR3 size: 12 residues. The germline V gene has CDR1 MNHEY and CDR2 SMNVEV (reference sequence).

V usage is TRBV18 and J usage is TRBJ1-5, with D hard to call. V shed 6 bases and J shed 4 bases, with 10 bases lying between them. Per the germline V gene, CDR1 is KGHSH and CDR2 is LQKENI. This CDR3 region has 13 residues. Written as DNA, the CDR3 is TGTGCCAGCTCTCAAGAGGGAAATCAGCCCCAGCATTTT. Residues: CASSQEGNQPQHF. Combining the CDR3 with reference TRBV18 and TRBJ1-5 gives the whole variable domain NAGVMQNPRHLVRRRGQEARLRCSPMKGHSHVYWYRQLPEEGLKFMVYLQKENIIDESGMPKERFSAEFPKEGPSILRIQQVVRGDSAAYFCASSQEGNQPQHFGDGTRLSIL.

The chain employs TRBV5-1 and TRBJ2-5; 14 bases fit TRBD2. The germline gives CDR1 SGHRS, CDR2 YFSETQ. CDR3 length equals 16 residues. V was clipped by 2 bases and J by 5 bases; unmatched bases: 5. The CDR3 nucleotides are TGCGCCAGCAGCTTACCGGGACTAGCGGGAGCTGAGACCCAGTACTTC. Residues: CASSLPGLAGAETQYF.

The gene calls are TRBV7-8 and TRBJ1-6; 9 bases match TRBD1. Germline lookup yields CDR1 SGHVS and CDR2 FQNEAQ. After removal of 5 bases from V and 8 bases from J, the junction contained 4 bases not matched to a gene. There are 14 residues in the CDR3. CDR3 protein: CASSRTGVHSPLHF. DNA of the CDR3: TGTGCCAGCAGCAGGACAGGGGTACATTCACCCCTCCACTTT. Together with reference TRBV7-8 and TRBJ1-6, the CDR3 gives the full variable domain: GAGVSQSPRYKVAKRGQDVALRCDPISGHVSLFWYQQALGQGPEFLTYFQNEAQLDKSGLPSDRFFAERPEGSVSTLKIQRTQQEDSAVYLCASSRTGVHSPLHFGNGTRLTVT.

The chain uses TRBV5-1 and TRBJ1-4; D is possibly TRBD1 (5 bases). CDR3 length equals 14 residues. V was trimmed by 4 bases and J by 0 bases, leaving 7 bases between them. CDR1 SGHRS and CDR2 YFSETQ come from the germline V gene. DNA of the CDR3: TGCGCCAGCAGCAAGGGGCCAACTAATGAAAAACTGTTTTTT. It yields the protein CASSKGPTNEKLFF.

This clone was picked up a small number of times. V usage is TRBV6-5 and J usage is TRBJ2-3; the match to TRBD2 covers 12 bases. CDR1 MNHEY and CDR2 SVGAGI come from the germline V gene. V lost 8 bases to trimming and J lost 5 bases; unmatched junction nucleotides: 5. The CDR3 length is 14 residues. The CDR3: CASGILAGGDTQYF. The DNA of the CDR3 is TGTGCCAGCGGGATACTAGCGGGGGGAGATACGCAGTATTTT.

The gene calls are TRBV7-2 and TRBJ2-7; 9 bases match TRBD1. CDR3 length: 14 residues. CDR1 and CDR2 (germline): SGHTA, FQGNSA. Trimming at V came to 4 bases and at J to 2 bases, leaving 3 bases not matched to a gene. CDR3 protein: CASSYGTGTYEQYF. The CDR3 DNA reads TGTGCCAGCAGCTACGGGACAGGGACCTACGAGCAGTACTTC.

This clone was counted a single time. This rearrangement joins TRBV27 to TRBJ2-7; D gene unclear. The CDR3 consists of 11 residues. The germline V gene has CDR1 MNHEY and CDR2 SMNVEV (reference sequence). Trimming took off 5 bases at V and 2 bases at J, with 4 bases between the two ends. The CDR3 DNA is TGTGCCAGCAGTCCCACCTACGAGCAGTACTTC. It translates to CASSPTYEQYF.

V usage is TRBV28 and J usage is TRBJ2-6, with 9 bases aligning to TRBD2. The CDR3 totals 19 residues. Trimming cost V 3 bases and J 1 base; bases outside gene matches: 10. Per germline, CDR1 MDHEN and CDR2 SYDVKM. The CDR3 nucleotides read TGTGCCAGCAGTTTCACAAATGGCGGGAGGGCGTCTGGGGCCAACGTCCTGACTTTC. This encodes CASSFTNGGRASGANVLTF.

The chain couples TRBV28 to TRBJ1-2; D perhaps matches TRBD1 (5 bases). The CDR3 is made up of 13 amino acids. Trimming shortened V by 4 bases and J by 5 bases, and 11 bases separated the two germline ends. CDR1 is MDHEN, CDR2 SYDVKM, per germline. The CDR3 DNA follows: TGTGCCAGCAGTTCCTCGGGGGTATATGGCTACACCTTC. It translates to CASSSSGVYGYTF.

This clone was seen only once. This chain links TRBV18 with TRBJ1-2; 10 bases map to TRBD1. Germline V gene lookup returns CDR1 KGHSH and CDR2 LQKENI. V was clipped by 6 bases and J by 4 bases; unmatched bases: 8. The CDR3 contains 15 residues. CDR3 sequence reads: CASSPRGQGSYGYTF. Here the CDR3 DNA reads TGTGCCAGCTCCCCCCGGGGACAGGGGTCCTATGGCTACACCTTC.

V usage is TRBV19 and J usage is TRBJ2-7, with 8 nucleotides matching TRBD2. The CDR3 is made up of 14 amino acids. Per germline, CDR1 LNHDA and CDR2 SQIVND (reference sequence). V trimming: 5 bases; J trimming: 5 bases; junction bases outside the gene matches: 8. CDR3 sequence reads: CASSFYGREDEQYF. CDR3 nucleotides: TGTGCCAGTAGTTTTTACGGGAGGGAGGACGAGCAGTACTTC.

Turning to this clone: The junction departs from the called germline gene at one end, perhaps through a read error. The chain joins TRBV7-2 to TRBJ2-3, with 9 bases aligning to TRBD2. Germline values: CDR1 SGHTA, CDR2 FQGNSA. CDR3 length: 17 residues. The CDR3 region is CASSGESSGASTGTQYF. In nucleotides, the CDR3 is TGTGCCAGCAGCGGGGAGTCTAGCGGGGCTAGCACAGGTACGCAGTATTTT.

The rearrangement uses TRBV6-5 and TRBJ1-2; D is uncertain. Germline assignment: CDR1 MNHEY and CDR2 SVGAGI. V lost 5 bases to trimming and J lost 0 bases, with 13 bases between them. The CDR3 loop spans 15 amino acids. This chain's CDR3 is CASSPGGGSNYGYTF. CDR3 bases: TGTGCCAGCAGTCCCGGAGGCGGATCTAACTATGGCTACACCTTC.

In its sample, this clone was seen once. The chain uses TRBV5-6 and TRBJ1-6, with 8 nucleotides matching TRBD1. This CDR3 is 14 amino acids long. V shed 4 bases, J shed 10 bases, and the junction held 7 bases outside the gene matches. Germline V lookup: CDR1 SGHDT, CDR2 YYEEEE. The CDR3 DNA reads as TGTGCCAGCAGCGTGACAGGGGCAGCGTCACCCCTCCACTTT. As protein: CASSVTGAASPLHF.